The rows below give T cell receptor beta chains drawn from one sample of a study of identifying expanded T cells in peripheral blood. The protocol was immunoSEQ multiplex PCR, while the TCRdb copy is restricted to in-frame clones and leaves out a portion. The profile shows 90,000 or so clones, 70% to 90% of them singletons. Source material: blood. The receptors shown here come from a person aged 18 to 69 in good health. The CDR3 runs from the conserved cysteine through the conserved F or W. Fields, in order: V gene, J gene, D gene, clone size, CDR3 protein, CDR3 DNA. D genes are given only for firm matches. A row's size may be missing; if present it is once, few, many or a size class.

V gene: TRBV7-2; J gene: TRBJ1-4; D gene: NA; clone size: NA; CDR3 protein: CASSLRLLATNEKLFF; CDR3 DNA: TGTGCCAGCAGCCTAAGGTTGTTGGCAACTAATGAAAAACTGTTTTTT
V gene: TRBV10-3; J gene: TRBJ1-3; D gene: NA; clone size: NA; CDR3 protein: CAAARHGDSGNTIYF; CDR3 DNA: TGTGCCGCCGCTCGCCACGGGGACTCTGGAAACACCATATATTTT
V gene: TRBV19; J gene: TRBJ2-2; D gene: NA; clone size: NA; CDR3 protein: CATKVAFTGELFF; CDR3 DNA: TGTGCCACCAAGGTAGCCTTCACCGGGGAGCTGTTTTTT
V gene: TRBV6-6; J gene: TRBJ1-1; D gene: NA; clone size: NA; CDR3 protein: CASRVGQQNTEAFF; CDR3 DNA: TGTGCCAGCAGGGTAGGACAGCAGAACACTGAAGCTTTCTTT
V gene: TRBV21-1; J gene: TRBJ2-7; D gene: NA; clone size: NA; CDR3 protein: CASSKRLERDRGPCWQYF; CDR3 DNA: TGTGCCAGCAGCAAACGGCTGGAGAGGGACAGGGGTCCGTGTTGGCAGTACTTC
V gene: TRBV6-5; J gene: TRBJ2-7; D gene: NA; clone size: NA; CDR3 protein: CASSYSRTVSLYEQYF; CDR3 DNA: TGTGCCAGCAGTTACTCGAGGACGGTAAGCCTTTACGAGCAGTACTTC
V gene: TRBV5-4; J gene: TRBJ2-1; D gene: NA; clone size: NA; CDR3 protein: CASSLGGEQGSGEQFF; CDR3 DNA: TGTGCCAGCAGCTTGGGCGGGGAGCAGGGCTCGGGGGAGCAGTTCTTC
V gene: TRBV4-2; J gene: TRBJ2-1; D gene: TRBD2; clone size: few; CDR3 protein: CASSQDQGTSDEQFF; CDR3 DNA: TGTGCCAGCAGCCAAGATCAGGGGACTAGCGATGAGCAGTTCTTC
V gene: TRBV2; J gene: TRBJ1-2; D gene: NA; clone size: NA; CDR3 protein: CASSESLGSLF; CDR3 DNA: TGTGCCAGCAGTGAAAGCTTGGGGTCCCTCTTC
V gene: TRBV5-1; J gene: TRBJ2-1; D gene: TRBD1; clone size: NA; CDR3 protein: CASSPGGGSYNEQFF; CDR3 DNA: TGCGCCAGCAGCCCAGGGGGTGGGTCCTACAATGAGCAGTTCTTC
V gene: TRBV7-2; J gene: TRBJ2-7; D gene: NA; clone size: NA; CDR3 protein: CASSPGPVSYEQYF; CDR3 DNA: TGTGCCAGCAGCCCAGGCCCCGTCTCCTACGAGCAGTACTTC
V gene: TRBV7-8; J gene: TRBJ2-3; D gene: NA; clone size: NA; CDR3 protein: CASSSGPGTDTQYF; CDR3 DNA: TGTGCCAGCAGCTCCGGACCGGGCACAGATACGCAGTATTTT
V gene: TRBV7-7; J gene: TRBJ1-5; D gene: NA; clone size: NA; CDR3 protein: CASSPQAAILSNQPQHF; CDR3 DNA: TGTGCCAGCAGTCCCCAGGCAGCCATCCTTAGCAATCAGCCCCAGCATTTT
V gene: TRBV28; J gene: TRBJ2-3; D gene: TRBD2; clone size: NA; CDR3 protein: CASSPLGGLAGRDTQYF; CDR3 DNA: TGTGCCAGCAGTCCCTTGGGGGGACTAGCGGGGAGAGATACGCAGTATTTT
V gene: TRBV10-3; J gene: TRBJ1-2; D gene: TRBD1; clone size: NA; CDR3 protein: CAISASAGQGQSYTF; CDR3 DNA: TGTGCCATCAGTGCCAGTGCCGGACAGGGCCAGAGCTACACCTTC
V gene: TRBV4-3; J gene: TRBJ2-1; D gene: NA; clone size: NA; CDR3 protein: CASSQDLRPHNEQFF; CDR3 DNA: TGCGCCAGCAGCCAAGATTTGAGGCCCCACAATGAGCAGTTCTTC
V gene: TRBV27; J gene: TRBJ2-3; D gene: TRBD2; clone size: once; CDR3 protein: CASSSPSGGSRDTQYF; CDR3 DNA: TGTGCCAGCAGTTCCCCTAGCGGGGGAAGTAGAGATACGCAGTATTTT
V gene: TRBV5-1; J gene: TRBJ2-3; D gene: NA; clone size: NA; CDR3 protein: CASSPTRRPDTQYF; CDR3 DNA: TGCGCCAGCAGCCCAACCCGAAGGCCAGATACGCAGTATTTT
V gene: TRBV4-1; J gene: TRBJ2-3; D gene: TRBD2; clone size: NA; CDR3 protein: CASSQGLAGGTSTDTQYF; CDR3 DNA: TGCGCCAGCAGCCAAGGACTAGCGGGGGGGACCTCCACAGATACGCAGTATTTT
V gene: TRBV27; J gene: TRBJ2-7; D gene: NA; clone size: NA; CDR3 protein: CASSLSPPYEQYF; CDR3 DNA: TGTGCCAGCAGTTTATCGCCCCCCTACGAGCAGTACTTC
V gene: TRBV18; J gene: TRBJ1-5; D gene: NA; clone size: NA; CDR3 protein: CASSIGGDQPQHF; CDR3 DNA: TGTGCCAGCTCCATAGGGGGAGATCAGCCCCAGCATTTT
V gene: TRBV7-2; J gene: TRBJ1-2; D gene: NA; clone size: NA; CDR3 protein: CASSTQRSLDYGYTF; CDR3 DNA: TGTGCCAGCAGCACTCAACGCTCACTGGACTATGGCTACACCTTC
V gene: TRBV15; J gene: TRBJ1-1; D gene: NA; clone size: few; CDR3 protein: CATSRATSDTEAFF; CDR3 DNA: TGTGCCACCAGCAGAGCGACCTCGGACACTGAAGCTTTCTTT
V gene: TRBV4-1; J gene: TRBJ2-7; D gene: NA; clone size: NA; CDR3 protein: CASSQVGQPSYEQYF; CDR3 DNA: TGCGCCAGCAGCCAAGTAGGACAGCCATCCTACGAGCAGTACTTC
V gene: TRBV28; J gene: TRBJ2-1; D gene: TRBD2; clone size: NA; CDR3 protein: CASSLGGTYNEQFF; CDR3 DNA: TGTGCCAGCAGTTTGGGGGGGACCTACAATGAGCAGTTCTTC
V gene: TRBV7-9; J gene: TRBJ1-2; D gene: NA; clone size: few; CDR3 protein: CASTLTGSYGYTF; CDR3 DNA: TGTGCCAGCACCTTGACAGGAAGCTATGGCTACACCTTC
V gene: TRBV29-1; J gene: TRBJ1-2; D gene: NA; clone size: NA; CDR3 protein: CSVEVGQRYGYTF; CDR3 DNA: TGCAGCGTTGAAGTAGGGCAGCGCTATGGCTACACCTTC
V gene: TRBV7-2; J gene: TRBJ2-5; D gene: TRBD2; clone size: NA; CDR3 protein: CASSLGVGLTEGETQYF; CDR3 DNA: TGTGCCAGCAGCTTAGGGGTGGGACTAACGGAGGGGGAGACCCAGTACTTC
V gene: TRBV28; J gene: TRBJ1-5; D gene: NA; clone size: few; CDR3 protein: CASSLMSHLSNQPQHF; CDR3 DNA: TGTGCCAGCAGTTTAATGAGCCACCTTAGCAATCAGCCCCAGCATTTT
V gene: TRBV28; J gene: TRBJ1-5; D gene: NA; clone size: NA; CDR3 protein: CASGGSSNQPQHF; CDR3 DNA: TGTGCCAGCGGGGGCAGTAGCAATCAGCCCCAGCATTTT
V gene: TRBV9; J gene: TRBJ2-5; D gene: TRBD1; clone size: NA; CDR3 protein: CASSTRDRTQETQYF; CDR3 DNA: TGTGCCAGCAGCACTCGGGACAGAACCCAAGAGACCCAGTACTTC
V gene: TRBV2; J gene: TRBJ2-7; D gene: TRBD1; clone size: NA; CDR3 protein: CASRPDRAINEQYF; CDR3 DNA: TGTGCCAGCAGACCGGACAGGGCCATTAACGAGCAGTACTTC
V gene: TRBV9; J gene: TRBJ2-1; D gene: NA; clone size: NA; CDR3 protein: CASSKSNEQFF; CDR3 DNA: TGTGCCAGCAGCAAGAGTAATGAGCAGTTCTTC
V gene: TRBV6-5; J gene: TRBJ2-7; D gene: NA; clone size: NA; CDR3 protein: CASSYSGVGISYEQYF; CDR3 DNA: TGTGCCAGCAGTTACTCGGGGGTGGGGATTTCCTACGAGCAGTACTTC
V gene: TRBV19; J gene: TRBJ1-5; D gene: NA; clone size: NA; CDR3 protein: CASSILAGRGGQPQHF; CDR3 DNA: TGTGCCAGTAGTATTCTGGCCGGCAGGGGCGGTCAGCCCCAGCATTTT
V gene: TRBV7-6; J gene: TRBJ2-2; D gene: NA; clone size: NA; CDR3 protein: CASSLGPANTGELFF; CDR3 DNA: TGTGCCAGCAGCTTAGGTCCGGCGAACACCGGGGAGCTGTTTTTT
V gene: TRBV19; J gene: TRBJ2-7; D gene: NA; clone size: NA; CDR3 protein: CASSIGSSPTYEQYF; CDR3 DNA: TGTGCCAGTAGTATAGGCAGTTCTCCGACCTACGAGCAGTACTTC
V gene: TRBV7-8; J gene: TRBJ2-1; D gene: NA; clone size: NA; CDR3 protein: CASSTAVGSRLLGEQFF; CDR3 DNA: TGTGCCAGCAGCACCGCCGTAGGGTCCAGGCTGCTTGGTGAGCAGTTCTTC
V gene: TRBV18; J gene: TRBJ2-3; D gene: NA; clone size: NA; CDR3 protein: CASSPSRGTDTQYF; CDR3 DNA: TGTGCCAGCTCACCATCGCGGGGCACAGATACGCAGTATTTT
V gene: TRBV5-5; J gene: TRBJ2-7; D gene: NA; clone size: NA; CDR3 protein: CASSRTTRQSSYEQYF; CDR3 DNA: TGTGCCAGCAGCCGCACTACTCGACAATCCTCCTACGAGCAGTACTTC
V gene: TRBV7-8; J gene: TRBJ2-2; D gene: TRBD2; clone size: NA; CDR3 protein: CASSPRTSGGGLAGELFF; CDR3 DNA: TGTGCCAGCAGCCCTCGGACTAGCGGGGGGGGATTGGCCGGGGAGCTGTTTTTT
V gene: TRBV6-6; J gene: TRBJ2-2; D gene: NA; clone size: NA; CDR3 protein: CASSYGRGGAWELFF; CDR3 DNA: TGTGCCAGCAGTTACGGCCGGGGTGGGGCATGGGAGCTGTTTTTT
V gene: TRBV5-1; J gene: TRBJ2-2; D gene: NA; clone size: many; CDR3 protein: CASRQGANTGELFF; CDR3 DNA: TGCGCCAGCAGACAGGGCGCGAACACCGGGGAGCTGTTTTTT